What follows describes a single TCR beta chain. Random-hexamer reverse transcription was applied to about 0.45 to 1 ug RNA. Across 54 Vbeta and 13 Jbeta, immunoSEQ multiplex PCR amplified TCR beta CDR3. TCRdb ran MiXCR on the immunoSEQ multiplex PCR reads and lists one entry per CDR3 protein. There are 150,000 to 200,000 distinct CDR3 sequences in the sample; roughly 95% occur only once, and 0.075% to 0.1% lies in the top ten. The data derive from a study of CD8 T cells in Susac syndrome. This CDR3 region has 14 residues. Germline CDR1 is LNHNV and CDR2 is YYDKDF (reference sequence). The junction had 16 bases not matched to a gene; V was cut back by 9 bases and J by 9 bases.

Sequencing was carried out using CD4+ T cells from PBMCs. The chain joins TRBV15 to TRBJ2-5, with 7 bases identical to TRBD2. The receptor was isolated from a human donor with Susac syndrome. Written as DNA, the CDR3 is TGTGCCACTACACGGGACTACGAAGCGAGGGCCCAGTACTTC. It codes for CATTRDYEARAQYF.